Listed below are T cell receptor beta chains from one sample, sequenced in a study of glioma-infiltrating T cells. TCRdb reprocessed the multiplex PCR reads via MiXCR and lists one record per CDR3 protein. The data contain 400,000 or so distinct CDR3 sequences, 41% of them singletons. The specimen was glioma tissue, nonneoplastic brain tissue, or PBMCs (not recorded which). The receptors come from a human donor with low-grade glioma or glioblastoma, undergoing nonglioma brain surgery, or in good health (not recorded which). The CDR3 runs from the conserved cysteine through the conserved F or W. D genes are given only for firm matches. Expanded clones get a size class; other rows say once, few or many, or leave the size out.

j_call	d_call	v_call	clone_size	cdr3_nt	cdr3_aa
TRBJ2-7	NA	TRBV20-1	few	TGCAGTGCCGAACGGACATTTAGTCGCGAGCAGTACTTC	CSAERTFSREQYF
TRBJ1-2	TRBD1	TRBV20-1	many	TGCAGTGCTAGGGGGACAGGCGAAAACTATGGCTACACCTTC	CSARGTGENYGYTF
TRBJ2-7	NA	TRBV7-9	few	TGTGCCAGCAGCCCAGTTGAAGGAACCTACGAGCAGTACTTC	CASSPVEGTYEQYF
TRBJ1-2	TRBD1	TRBV20-1	few	TGCAGTGGCCGGGACAGAACGGCAAATGGCTACACCTTC	CSGRDRTANGYTF
TRBJ2-7	NA	TRBV19	few	TGTGCCAGTAGCATAGACAGTACCTACGAGCAGTACTTC	CASSIDSTYEQYF
TRBJ2-7	TRBD2	TRBV27	many	TGTGCCAGCAGTTTAGGGCTAGCGGGAGCGTTCTACGAGCAGTACTTC	CASSLGLAGAFYEQYF
TRBJ2-3	NA	TRBV4-3	few	TGCGCCAGCAGCCAAGATGGAGGGCCGGGAGATACGCAGTATTTT	CASSQDGGPGDTQYF
TRBJ2-3	TRBD2	TRBV7-9	NA	TGTGCCAGCAGCCCCCGACTAGCGGGGGAACGAGATACGCGGTATTTT	CASSPRLAGERDTRYF
TRBJ1-2	NA	TRBV2	few	TGTGCCAGCAGGATTTTTGACAGGTACTATGGCTACACCTTC	CASRIFDRYYGYTF
TRBJ1-1	TRBD1	TRBV27	many	TGTGCCAGCAGTATACAGTCCAGGGGGCGCGGATGGAGCACTGAAGCTTTCTTT	CASSIQSRGRGWSTEAFF
TRBJ2-1	TRBD2	TRBV15	many	TGTGCCACCAGCAGAGATCGGGCAGCGGGAGGCAATGAGCAGTTCTTC	CATSRDRAAGGNEQFF
TRBJ2-1	NA	TRBV11-2	NA	TGTGCCTGGAGTCCCCTCTTCAACGGTGAGCAGTTCTTC	CAWSPLFNGEQFF
TRBJ2-2	TRBD1	TRBV20-1	NA	TGCAGTGCTCCCCTCTCCGGGACAGGCTCAACCGGGGAGCTGTTTTTT	CSAPLSGTGSTGELFF
TRBJ2-1	NA	TRBV7-2	NA	TGTGCCAGCAGCTTAATCGGGCCCAGATTTCGGGGCAATGAGCAGTTCTTC	CASSLIGPRFRGNEQFF
TRBJ2-3	TRBD2	TRBV6-1	NA	TGTGCTAGCAGTCAGGAACTAGCGGGAGAGCGAGCAGATACGCAGTATTTT	CASSQELAGERADTQYF
TRBJ1-2	NA	TRBV19	few	TGTGCCAGTAGGAAGCAGGGTGCCTATGGCTACACCTTC	CASRKQGAYGYTF
TRBJ2-1	TRBD2	TRBV29-1	NA	TGCAGCGGTTGGGGTGGCGGGAGAGTAGATGAGCAGTTCTTC	CSGWGGGRVDEQFF
TRBJ2-2	NA	TRBV12-3/TRBV12-4	NA	TGTGCCAGCAGACACGAAACCACCCCCGGGGAGCTGTTTTTT	CASRHETTPGELFF
TRBJ2-2	TRBD1	TRBV6-5	NA	TGTGCCAGCAGACTACAGGGGACCGGGGAGCTCTTTTTT	CASRLQGTGELFF
TRBJ2-7	NA	TRBV4-2	NA	TGTGCCAGCAGCCAAGTTACAGGCGAGCAGTACTTC	CASSQVTGEQYF
TRBJ2-1	NA	TRBV19	NA	TGTGCCAGTACCCCCCAGGAGGGCTCATACAATGAGCAGTTCTTC	CASTPQEGSYNEQFF
TRBJ2-3	TRBD2	TRBV4-3	few	TGCGCCAGCAGCTCAACTAGCGGGATTGCTACGCAGTATTTT	CASSSTSGIATQYF
TRBJ2-7	NA	TRBV20-1	NA	TGCAGTGCTAGAGATCTCGGGAGTTCGGGGTACGAGCAGTACTTC	CSARDLGSSGYEQYF
TRBJ2-1	TRBD2	TRBV6-2/TRBV6-3	many	TGTGCCAGCAGCTTCTTAGCGGGAACGTACAATGAGCAGTTCTTC	CASSFLAGTYNEQFF
TRBJ2-7	NA	TRBV7-2	few	TGTGCCAGCAGCTTAGACAGGGCCGGGTACGAGCAGTACTTC	CASSLDRAGYEQYF
TRBJ2-7	TRBD2	TRBV4-2	NA	TGTGCCAGCAGCCAAGAAACTAGCGGAGCCTACGAGCAGTACTTC	CASSQETSGAYEQYF
TRBJ1-6	NA	TRBV6-6	NA	TGTGCCAGCACCCGACGTGGGGGGCCTGATTCACCCCTCCACTTT	CASTRRGGPDSPLHF
TRBJ2-7	TRBD2	TRBV4-1	NA	TGCGCCAGCAGCCAAGATTGGCGTCTAGCGGGAGGGCCCTCCTACGAGCAGTACTTC	CASSQDWRLAGGPSYEQYF
TRBJ1-6	TRBD1	TRBV4-1	NA	TGCGCCAGCAGCCAACTTCGGACAGGGGGCTATAGCTCACCCCTCCACTTT	CASSQLRTGGYSSPLHF
TRBJ2-1	TRBD2	TRBV5-4	few	TGTGCCAGCAGCCAGGGACTAGCGGGAGGGCCTACGTTGAATGAGCAGTTCTTC	CASSQGLAGGPTLNEQFF
TRBJ2-4	NA	TRBV27	many	TGTGCCAGCAGTTACCCAGGGAAAAACATTCAGTACTTC	CASSYPGKNIQYF
TRBJ2-3	NA	TRBV7-2	NA	TGTGCCAGCAGCTCACCGGGACTCGGCCCGGGCACAGATACGCAGTATTTT	CASSSPGLGPGTDTQYF
TRBJ2-5	TRBD1	TRBV7-9	NA	TGTGCCAGCACCGGACAGGGGTCAGAGACCCAGTACTTC	CASTGQGSETQYF
TRBJ2-7	TRBD2	TRBV7-2	NA	TGTGCCAGCAGCTTATGGGGGGGGGAACCGTACTTC	CASSLWGGEPYF
TRBJ2-5	TRBD2	TRBV20-1	NA	TGCAGTGCTAGAGCGGTTTTTCCCGCCGGGGGACTACAAGAGACCCAGTACTTC	CSARAVFPAGGLQETQYF
TRBJ2-1	TRBD2	TRBV7-2	many	TGTGCCAGCAGCTATCTCGGGACTAGCGGGAGGAACGGGGAGCAGTTCTTC	CASSYLGTSGRNGEQFF
TRBJ2-3	TRBD2	TRBV6-6	few	TGTGCCAGCAGCAGCGGGGCTAGCACAGATACGCAGTATTTT	CASSSGASTDTQYF
TRBJ1-3	TRBD1	TRBV7-2	NA	TGTGCCAGCAGCTTTGACAGGGACTCTGGAAACACCATATATTTT	CASSFDRDSGNTIYF
TRBJ2-6	TRBD1	TRBV27	NA	TGTGCCAGCAAAACCAGGGGGCGAGGGGCCAACGTCCTTACTTTC	CASKTRGRGANVLTF
TRBJ2-1	TRBD2	TRBV27	many	TGTGCCAGCAGTTTAATAGCGGGAGGCCTCGTCAATGAGCAGTTCTTC	CASSLIAGGLVNEQFF
TRBJ2-7	NA	TRBV7-9	NA	TGTGCCAGCAGCTTGGACCGAGCTCAGGCCTACGAGCAGTACTTC	CASSLDRAQAYEQYF
TRBJ2-1	NA	TRBV16	NA	TGTGCCAGCACCCCTGCCCCCCAGTCCTACAATGAGCAGTTCTTC	CASTPAPQSYNEQFF
TRBJ2-1	TRBD2	TRBV6-1	NA	TGTGCCAGCAGCTTACGCCTAGCGGGAGGTGAGCTCTTC	CASSLRLAGGELF
TRBJ1-2	NA	TRBV12-3/TRBV12-4	NA	TGTGCCAGCAGGAGAACCGCCGGTGGCTACACCTTC	CASRRTAGGYTF
TRBJ1-1	TRBD1	TRBV4-3	NA	TGCGCCAGCAGCCAGGAAAGACAGGGAGTCACTGAAGCTTTCTTT	CASSQERQGVTEAFF
TRBJ2-5	TRBD1	TRBV20-1	few	TGCAGTGCTACCCCGGGACAGGGGATGGGGACCCAGTACTTC	CSATPGQGMGTQYF